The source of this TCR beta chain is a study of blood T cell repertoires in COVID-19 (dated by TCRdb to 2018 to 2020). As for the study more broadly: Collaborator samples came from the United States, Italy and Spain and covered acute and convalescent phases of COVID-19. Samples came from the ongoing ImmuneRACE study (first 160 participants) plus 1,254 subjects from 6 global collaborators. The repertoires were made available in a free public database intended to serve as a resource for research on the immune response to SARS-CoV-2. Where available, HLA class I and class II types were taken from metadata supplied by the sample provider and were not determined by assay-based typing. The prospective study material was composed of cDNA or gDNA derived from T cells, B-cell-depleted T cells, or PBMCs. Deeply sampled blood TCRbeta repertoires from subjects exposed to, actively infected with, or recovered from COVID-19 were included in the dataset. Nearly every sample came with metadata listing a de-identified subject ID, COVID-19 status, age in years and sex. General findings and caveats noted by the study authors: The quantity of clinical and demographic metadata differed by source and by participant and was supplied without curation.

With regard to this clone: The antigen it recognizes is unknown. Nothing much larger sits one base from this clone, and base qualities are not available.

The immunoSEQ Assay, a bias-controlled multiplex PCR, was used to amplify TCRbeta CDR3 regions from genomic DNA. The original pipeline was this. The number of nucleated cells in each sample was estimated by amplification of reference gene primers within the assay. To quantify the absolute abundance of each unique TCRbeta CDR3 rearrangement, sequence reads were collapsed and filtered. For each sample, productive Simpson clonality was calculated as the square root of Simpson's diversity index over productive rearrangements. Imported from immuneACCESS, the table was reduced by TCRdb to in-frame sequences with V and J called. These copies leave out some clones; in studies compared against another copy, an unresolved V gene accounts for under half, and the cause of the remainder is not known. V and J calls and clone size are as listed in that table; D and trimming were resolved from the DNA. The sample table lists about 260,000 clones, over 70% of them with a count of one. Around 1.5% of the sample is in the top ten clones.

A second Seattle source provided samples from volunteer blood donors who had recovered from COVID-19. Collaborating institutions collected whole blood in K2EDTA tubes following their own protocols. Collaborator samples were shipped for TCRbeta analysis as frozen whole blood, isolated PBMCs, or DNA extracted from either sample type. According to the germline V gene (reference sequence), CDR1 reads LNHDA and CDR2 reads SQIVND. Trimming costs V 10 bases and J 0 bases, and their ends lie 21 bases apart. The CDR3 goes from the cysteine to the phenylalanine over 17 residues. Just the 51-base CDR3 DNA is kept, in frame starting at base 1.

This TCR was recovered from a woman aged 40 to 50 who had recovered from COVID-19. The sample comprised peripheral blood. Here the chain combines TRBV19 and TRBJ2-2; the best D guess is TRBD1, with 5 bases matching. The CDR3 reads CATPAPGSITNTGELFF. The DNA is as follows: TGTGCCACCCCCGCCCCAGGGTCGATCACGAACACCGGGGAGCTGTTTTTT.